The rows below give T cell receptor beta chains drawn from one sample of a study of cytomegalovirus exposure and HLA in healthy donors. Sequencing was performed with immunoSEQ multiplex PCR; in TCRdb, only in-frame clones are kept and a portion is missing. This sample has some 110,000 clones, with about 70% found just once. What was sequenced was PBMCs. The receptors derive from a woman under 40 in good health and CMV-seronegative. Each CDR3 is given with its conserved first and last residue. The D gene is left open where the match is weak. A row's size may be missing; if present it is once, few, many or a size class.

D gene	clone size	J gene	V gene	CDR3 protein	CDR3 DNA
.	.	TRBJ1-2	TRBV19	CASRNRNYGYTF	TGTGCCAGTAGGAACAGAAACTATGGCTACACCTTC
TRBD1	.	TRBJ1-1	TRBV29-1	CSVEGLDREAFF	TGCAGCGTTGAGGGGTTGGACAGGGAAGCTTTCTTT
TRBD1	few	TRBJ1-2	TRBV7-9	CASTKGDRVGGYTF	TGTGCCAGCACCAAAGGGGACAGGGTGGGCGGCTACACCTTC
.	.	TRBJ2-5	TRBV5-1	CASSLVRGGGPDQETQYF	TGCGCCAGCAGCTTGGTCCGTGGGGGGGGCCCGGACCAAGAGACCCAGTACTTC
.	.	TRBJ1-5	TRBV2	CASRFGLDQPQHF	TGTGCCAGCAGATTTGGACTTGATCAGCCCCAGCATTTT
.	.	TRBJ1-6	TRBV9	CASSISNYNSPLHF	TGTGCCAGCAGCATTTCTAACTATAATTCACCCCTCCACTTT
.	.	TRBJ1-1	TRBV25-1	CASSSEARAEAFF	TGTGCCAGCAGTTCAGAGGCTCGGGCTGAAGCTTTCTTT
.	.	TRBJ1-1	TRBV7-9	CASSLRAGANRGTEAFF	TGTGCCAGCAGCTTACGTGCAGGGGCAAATCGGGGCACTGAAGCTTTCTTT
.	.	TRBJ2-7	TRBV11-3	CASSLRLTDHSYEQYF	TGTGCCAGCAGCTTAAGGTTGACAGACCATTCCTACGAGCAGTACTTC
.	few	TRBJ2-3	TRBV18	CASSPVLTGYTDTQYF	TGTGCCAGCTCACCAGTCCTAACAGGGTATACAGATACGCAGTATTTT
.	.	TRBJ2-2	TRBV29-1	CSVTGPTGELFF	TGCAGCGTTACAGGGCCTACCGGGGAGCTGTTTTTT
TRBD1	.	TRBJ2-3	TRBV19	CASSIAQGANTQYF	TGTGCCAGTAGTATTGCACAGGGGGCAAACACGCAGTATTTT
.	few	TRBJ1-6	TRBV27	CASSLELSSYNSPLHF	TGTGCCAGCAGTTTGGAGTTAAGCTCCTATAATTCACCCCTCCACTTT
TRBD1	.	TRBJ2-4	TRBV9	CASSPGQVYSIQYF	TGTGCCAGCAGCCCCGGACAGGTGTACAGCATTCAGTACTTC
.	few	TRBJ1-2	TRBV25-1	CATSDPGGAPSDGYTF	TGTGCCACATCCGACCCTGGGGGGGCCCCAAGTGATGGCTACACCTTC
.	once	TRBJ1-5	TRBV4-3	CASSQDRVFNQPQHF	TGCGCCAGCAGCCAAGACAGGGTTTTCAATCAGCCCCAGCATTTT
.	.	TRBJ1-2	TRBV15	CATSRDGTGDYGYTF	TGTGCCACCAGCAGAGATGGTACGGGAGACTATGGCTACACCTTC
TRBD1	once	TRBJ1-3	TRBV5-1	CASSRQGSGNTIYF	TGCGCCAGCAGCCGACAGGGCTCTGGAAACACCATATATTTT
TRBD1	.	TRBJ2-3	TRBV9	CASSEWTGVGTDTQYF	TGTGCCAGCAGCGAATGGACAGGGGTCGGCACAGATACGCAGTATTTT
.	.	TRBJ2-5	TRBV10-1	CASSPGEGTEEETQYF	TGCGCCAGCAGCCCGGGGGAAGGGACGGAGGAAGAGACCCAGTACTTC
TRBD1	once	TRBJ1-1	TRBV9	CASSSGQGGTEVFF	TGTGCCAGCAGCTCAGGACAGGGGGGCACTGAAGTTTTCTTT
TRBD1	.	TRBJ2-3	TRBV2	CASSSQGLSTDTQYF	TGTGCCAGCAGTTCACAGGGGCTGAGCACAGATACGCAGTATTTT
TRBD1	.	TRBJ2-3	TRBV2	CARQGVSTDTQYF	TGTGCCAGACAGGGGGTGAGCACAGATACGCAGTATTTT
.	.	TRBJ2-1	TRBV7-2	CASSLTRYEQFF	TGTGCCAGCAGCTTGACTAGATATGAGCAGTTCTTC
.	.	TRBJ1-2	TRBV6-1	CASRGTRYGYTF	TGTGCCAGCCGTGGGACACGCTATGGCTACACCTTC
.	few	TRBJ1-1	TRBV4-2	CASRVHGDNTEAFF	TGTGCCAGCAGGGTGCATGGAGACAACACTGAAGCTTTCTTT
.	.	TRBJ2-2	TRBV9	CASSVRGVGELFF	TGTGCCAGCAGCGTTAGGGGTGTCGGGGAGCTGTTTTTT
.	.	TRBJ2-2	TRBV30	CAWSVRSSSSTGELFF	TGTGCCTGGAGTGTACGATCTAGTAGTAGCACCGGGGAGCTGTTTTTT
.	.	TRBJ2-1	TRBV27	CASSPIQGGYNEQFF	TGTGCCAGCAGTCCAATACAGGGGGGGTACAATGAGCAGTTCTTC
.	.	TRBJ1-2	TRBV7-2	CASSSTVEAGGYTF	TGTGCCAGCAGCTCCACGGTGGAGGCGGGGGGCTACACCTTC
TRBD2	.	TRBJ2-1	TRBV5-1	CASSLTSGGAAGNEQFF	TGCGCCAGCAGCCTAACCAGCGGGGGAGCCGCGGGGAATGAGCAGTTCTTC
.	.	TRBJ1-1	TRBV13	CASRDMQKNTEAFF	TGTGCCAGCAGGGACATGCAGAAGAACACTGAAGCTTTCTTT
TRBD2	.	TRBJ2-3	TRBV29-1	CSVAGTSGPTDTQYF	TGCAGCGTCGCCGGGACTAGCGGGCCTACAGATACGCAGTATTTT
.	.	TRBJ1-1	TRBV5-6	CASSLGAYEAFF	TGTGCCAGCAGCTTAGGAGCCTATGAAGCTTTCTTT
TRBD1	few	TRBJ1-2	TRBV6-1	CASSEPGQGGRAKGYTF	TGTGCCAGCAGTGAACCCGGACAGGGGGGTAGAGCAAAAGGCTACACCTTC
TRBD2	.	TRBJ2-7	TRBV7-6	CASSPGTSYEQYF	TGTGCCAGCAGCCCCGGGACTAGCTACGAGCAGTACTTC
.	few	TRBJ1-4	TRBV5-1	CASRLDSTNEKLFF	TGCGCCAGCAGATTAGACTCAACTAATGAAAAACTGTTTTTT
TRBD1	few	TRBJ1-1	TRBV18	CASSAEAGTGGTFF	TGTGCCAGCTCCGCAGAAGCCGGGACAGGTGGAACTTTCTTT